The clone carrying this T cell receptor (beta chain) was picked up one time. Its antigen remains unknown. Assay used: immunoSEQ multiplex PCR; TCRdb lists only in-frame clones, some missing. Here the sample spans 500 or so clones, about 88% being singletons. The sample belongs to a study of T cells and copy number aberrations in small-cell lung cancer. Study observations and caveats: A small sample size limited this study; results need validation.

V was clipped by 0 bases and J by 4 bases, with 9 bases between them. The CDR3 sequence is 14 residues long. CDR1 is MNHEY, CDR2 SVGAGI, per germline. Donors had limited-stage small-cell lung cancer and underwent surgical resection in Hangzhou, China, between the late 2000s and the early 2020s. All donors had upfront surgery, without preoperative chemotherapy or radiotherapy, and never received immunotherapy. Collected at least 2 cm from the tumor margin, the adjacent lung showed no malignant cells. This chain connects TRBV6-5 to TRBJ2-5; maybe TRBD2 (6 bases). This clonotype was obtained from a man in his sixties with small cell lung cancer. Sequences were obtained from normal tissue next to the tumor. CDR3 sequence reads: CASSYSPGGETQYF. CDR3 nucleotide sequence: TGTGCCAGCAGTTACTCACCCGGGGGAGAGACCCAGTACTTC.